One and the same sample provided the 2 T cell receptor beta chains below, sequenced in a study of cytomegalovirus exposure and HLA in healthy donors. Amplification used 60 Vbeta primers and 13 Jbeta primers. Here immunoSEQ multiplex PCR was the method, and the copy in TCRdb shows in-frame clones only, minus some. The sample holds approximately 150,000 clones, roughly 76% seen once. Source material: PBMCs. These receptors were taken from a female donor in good health and CMV-seronegative.

The J gene is TRBJ2-1, the V gene TRBV5-1, with a possible D match to TRBD1 (5 bases). The CDR3 sequence is 16 residues long. Germline V gene lookup returns CDR1 SGHRS and CDR2 YFSETQ. V lost 0 bases and J lost 5, with 15 bases in between. CDR3 protein: CASSLDGHLRNNEQFF. The CDR3 DNA sequence: TGCGCCAGCAGCTTGGATGGACACCTACGCAACAATGAGCAGTTCTTC.

The chain uses TRBV19 and TRBJ2-7; 7 positions match TRBD1. CDR3 length equals 14 residues. Trimming cost V 3 bases and J 2 bases; bases outside gene matches: 4. Germline V gene lookup returns CDR1 LNHDA and CDR2 SQIVND (reference sequence). In DNA form, the CDR3 reads TGTGCCAGTAGTATCGTCCAGGGGGCCTACGAGCAGTACTTC. Its protein is CASSIVQGAYEQYF.